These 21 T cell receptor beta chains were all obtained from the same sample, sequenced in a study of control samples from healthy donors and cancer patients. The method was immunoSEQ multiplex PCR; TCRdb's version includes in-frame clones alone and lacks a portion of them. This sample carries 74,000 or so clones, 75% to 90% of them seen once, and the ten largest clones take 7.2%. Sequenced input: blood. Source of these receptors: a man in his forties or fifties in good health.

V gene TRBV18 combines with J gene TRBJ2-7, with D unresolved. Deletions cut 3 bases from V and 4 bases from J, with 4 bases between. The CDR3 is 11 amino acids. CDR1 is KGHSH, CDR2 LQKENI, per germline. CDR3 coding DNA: TGTGCCAGCTCACCTGATTACGAGCAGTACTTC. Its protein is CASSPDYEQYF.

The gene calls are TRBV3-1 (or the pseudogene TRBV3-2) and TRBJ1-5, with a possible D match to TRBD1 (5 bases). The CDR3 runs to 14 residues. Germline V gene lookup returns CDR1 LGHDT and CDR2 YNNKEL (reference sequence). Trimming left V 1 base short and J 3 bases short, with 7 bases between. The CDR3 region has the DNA TGTGCCAGCAGCCAAGCGGGGGACAATCAGCCCCAGCATTTT. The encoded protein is CASSQAGDNQPQHF.

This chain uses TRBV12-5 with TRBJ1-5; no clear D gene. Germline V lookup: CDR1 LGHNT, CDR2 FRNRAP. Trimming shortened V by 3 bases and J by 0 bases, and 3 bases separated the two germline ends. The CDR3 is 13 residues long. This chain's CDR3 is CASGLASNQPQHF. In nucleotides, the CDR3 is TGTGCTAGTGGTTTAGCTAGCAATCAGCCCCAGCATTTT.

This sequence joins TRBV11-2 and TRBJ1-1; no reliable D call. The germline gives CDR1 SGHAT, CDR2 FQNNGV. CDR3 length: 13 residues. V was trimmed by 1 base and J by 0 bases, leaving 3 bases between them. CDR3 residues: CASSLVLNTEAFF. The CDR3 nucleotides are TGTGCCAGCAGCTTAGTCCTGAACACTGAAGCTTTCTTT.

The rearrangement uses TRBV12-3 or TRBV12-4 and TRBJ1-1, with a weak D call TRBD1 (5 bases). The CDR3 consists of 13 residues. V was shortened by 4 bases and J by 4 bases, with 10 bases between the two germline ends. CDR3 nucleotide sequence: TGTGCCAGCAGTTCGGGGCAAAGCACTGAAGCTTTCTTT. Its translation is CASSSGQSTEAFF.

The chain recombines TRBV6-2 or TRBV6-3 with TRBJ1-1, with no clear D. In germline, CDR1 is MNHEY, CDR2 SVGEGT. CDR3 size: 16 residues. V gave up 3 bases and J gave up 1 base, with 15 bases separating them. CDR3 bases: TGTGCCAGCAGTTATCCTATTGGCGGCGGGAACACTGAAGCTTTCTTT. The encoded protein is CASSYPIGGGNTEAFF.

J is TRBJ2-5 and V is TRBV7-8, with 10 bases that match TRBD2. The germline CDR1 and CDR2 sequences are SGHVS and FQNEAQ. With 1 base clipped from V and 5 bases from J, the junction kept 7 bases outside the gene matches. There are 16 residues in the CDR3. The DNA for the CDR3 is TGTGCCAGCAGCTTAGGGGTAGCGGGGGGCCAGGAGACCCAGTACTTC. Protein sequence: CASSLGVAGGQETQYF. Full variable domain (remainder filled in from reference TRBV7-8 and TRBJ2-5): GAGVSQSPRYKVAKRGQDVALRCDPISGHVSLFWYQQALGQGPEFLTYFQNEAQLDKSGLPSDRFFAERPEGSVSTLKIQRTQQEDSAVYLCASSLGVAGGQETQYFGPGTRLLVL.

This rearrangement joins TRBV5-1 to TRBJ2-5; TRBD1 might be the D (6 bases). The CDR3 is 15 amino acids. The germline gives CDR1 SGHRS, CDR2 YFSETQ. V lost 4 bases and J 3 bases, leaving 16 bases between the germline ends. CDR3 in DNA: TGCGCCAGCAGCCCTTTTGAAGGGGGAGAAGAGACCCAGTACTTC. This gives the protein CASSPFEGGEETQYF. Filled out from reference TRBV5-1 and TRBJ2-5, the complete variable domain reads KAGVTQTPRYLIKTRGQQVTLSCSPISGHRSVSWYQQTPGQGLQFLFEYFSETQRNKGNFPGRFSGRQFSNSRSEMNVSTLELGDSALYLCASSPFEGGEETQYFGPGTRLLVL.

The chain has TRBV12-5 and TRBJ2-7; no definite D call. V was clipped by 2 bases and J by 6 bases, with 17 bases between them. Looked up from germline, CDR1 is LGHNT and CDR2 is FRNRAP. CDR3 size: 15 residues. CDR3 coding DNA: TGTGCTAGTGGTTTGTCAACCGGGCCTCCCTCCGAGCAGTACTTC. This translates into CASGLSTGPPSEQYF.

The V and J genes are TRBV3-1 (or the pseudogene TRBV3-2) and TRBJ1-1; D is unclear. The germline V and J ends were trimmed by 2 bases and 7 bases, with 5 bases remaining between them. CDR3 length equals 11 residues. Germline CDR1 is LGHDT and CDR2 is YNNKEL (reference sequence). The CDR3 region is CASSQTREAFF. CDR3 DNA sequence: TGTGCCAGCAGCCAAACTCGTGAAGCTTTCTTT.

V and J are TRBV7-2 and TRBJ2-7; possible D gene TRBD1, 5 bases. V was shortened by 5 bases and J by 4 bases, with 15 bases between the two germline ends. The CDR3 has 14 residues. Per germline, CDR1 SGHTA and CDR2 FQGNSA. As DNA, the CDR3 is TGTGCCAGCAGCGACGGACACGGCGGATACGAGCAGTACTTC. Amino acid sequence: CASSDGHGGYEQYF.

In DNA, the CDR3 is TGTGCCAGCAGCTTGTCTATAGTAGTGGAGCAGTACTTC. Translation gives CASSLSIVVEQYF. The chain uses TRBV5-6 and TRBJ2-7; unclear D gene. The CDR3 runs 13 residues. Per germline, CDR1 SGHDT and CDR2 YYEEEE. Trimming removed 1 base from V and 7 bases from J, with 12 bases in between.

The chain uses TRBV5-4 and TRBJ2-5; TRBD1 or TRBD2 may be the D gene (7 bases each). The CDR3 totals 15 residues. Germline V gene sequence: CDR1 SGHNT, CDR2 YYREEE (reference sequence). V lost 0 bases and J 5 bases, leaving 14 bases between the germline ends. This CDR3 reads CASSLEAQGGETQYF. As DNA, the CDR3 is TGTGCCAGCAGCTTGGAGGCCCAGGGGGGGGAGACCCAGTACTTC.

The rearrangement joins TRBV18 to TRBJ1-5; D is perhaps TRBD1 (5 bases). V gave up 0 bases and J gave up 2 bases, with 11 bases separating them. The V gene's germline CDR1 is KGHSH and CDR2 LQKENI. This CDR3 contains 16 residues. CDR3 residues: CASSPPGQGGNQPQHF. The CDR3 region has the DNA TGTGCCAGCTCACCACCGGGGCAGGGTGGCAATCAGCCCCAGCATTTT.

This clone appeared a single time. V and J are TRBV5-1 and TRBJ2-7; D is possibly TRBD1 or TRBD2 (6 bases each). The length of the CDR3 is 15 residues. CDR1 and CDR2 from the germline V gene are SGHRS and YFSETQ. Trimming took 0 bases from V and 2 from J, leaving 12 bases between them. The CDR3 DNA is TGCGCCAGCAGCTTGGTAGGGGGGTCGGCCTACGAGCAGTACTTC. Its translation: CASSLVGGSAYEQYF.

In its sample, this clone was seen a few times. In DNA, the CDR3 is TGTGCCAGCTCACCGAGTGGGGGAGGAAACACCATATATTTT. It is translated as CASSPSGGGNTIYF. The chain has TRBV18 and TRBJ1-3; D perhaps matches TRBD1 (5 bases). Looked up from germline, CDR1 is KGHSH and CDR2 is LQKENI. The CDR3 is 14 residues long. V gave up 3 bases and J gave up 4 bases, with 10 bases separating them.

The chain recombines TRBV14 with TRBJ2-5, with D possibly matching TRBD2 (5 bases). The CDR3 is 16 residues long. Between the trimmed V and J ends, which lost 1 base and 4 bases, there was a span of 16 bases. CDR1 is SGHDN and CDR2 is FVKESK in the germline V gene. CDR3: CASSQVRGGWGETQYF. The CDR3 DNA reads TGTGCCAGCAGCCAAGTGAGAGGAGGTTGGGGAGAGACCCAGTACTTC.

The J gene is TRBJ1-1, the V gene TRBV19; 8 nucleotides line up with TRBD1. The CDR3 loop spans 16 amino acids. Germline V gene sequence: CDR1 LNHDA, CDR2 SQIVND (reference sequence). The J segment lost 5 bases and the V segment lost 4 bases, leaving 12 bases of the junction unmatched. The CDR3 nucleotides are TGTGCCAGTAGTAGGTCTAAGCAGGGGGCAAGGACTGAAGCTTTCTTT. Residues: CASSRSKQGARTEAFF.

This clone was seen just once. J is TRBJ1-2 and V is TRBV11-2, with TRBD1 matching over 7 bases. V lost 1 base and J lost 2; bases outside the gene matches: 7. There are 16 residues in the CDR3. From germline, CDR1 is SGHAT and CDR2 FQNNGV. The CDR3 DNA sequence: TGTGCCAGCAGCTTAGTGTTCGACAGGGCCAACTATGGCTACACCTTC. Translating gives CASSLVFDRANYGYTF. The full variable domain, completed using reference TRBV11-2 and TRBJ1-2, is EAGVAQSPRYKIIEKRQSVAFWCNPISGHATLYWYQQILGQGPKLLIQFQNNGVVDDSQLPKDRFSAERLKGVDSTLKIQPAKLEDSAVYLCASSLVFDRANYGYTFGSGTRLTVV.

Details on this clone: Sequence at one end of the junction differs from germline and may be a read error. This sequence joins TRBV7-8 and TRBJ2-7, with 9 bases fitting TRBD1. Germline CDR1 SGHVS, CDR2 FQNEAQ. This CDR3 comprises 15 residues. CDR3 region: CASSHAGQGSSEQYF. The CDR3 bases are TGTGCCAGCAGCCACGCGGGACAGGGTTCCTCCGAGCAGTACTTC.

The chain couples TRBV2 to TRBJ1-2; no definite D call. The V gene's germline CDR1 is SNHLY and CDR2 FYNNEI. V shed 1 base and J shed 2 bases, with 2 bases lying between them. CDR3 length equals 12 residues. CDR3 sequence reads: CASSEGNYGYTF. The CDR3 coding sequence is TGTGCCAGCAGTGAAGGGAACTATGGCTACACCTTC.